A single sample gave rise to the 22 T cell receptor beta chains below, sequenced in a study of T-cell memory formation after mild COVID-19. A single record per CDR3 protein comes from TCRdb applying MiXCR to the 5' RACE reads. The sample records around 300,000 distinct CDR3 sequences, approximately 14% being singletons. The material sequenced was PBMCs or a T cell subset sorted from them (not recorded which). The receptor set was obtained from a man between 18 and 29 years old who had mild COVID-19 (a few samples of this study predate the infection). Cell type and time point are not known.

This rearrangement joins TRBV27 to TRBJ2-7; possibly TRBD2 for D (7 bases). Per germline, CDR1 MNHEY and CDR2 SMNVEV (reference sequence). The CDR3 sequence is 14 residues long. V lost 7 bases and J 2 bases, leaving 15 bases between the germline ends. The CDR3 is CASISRGAPYEQYF. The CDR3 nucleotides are TGTGCCAGCATTTCCCGGGGGGCCCCCTACGAGCAGTACTTC.

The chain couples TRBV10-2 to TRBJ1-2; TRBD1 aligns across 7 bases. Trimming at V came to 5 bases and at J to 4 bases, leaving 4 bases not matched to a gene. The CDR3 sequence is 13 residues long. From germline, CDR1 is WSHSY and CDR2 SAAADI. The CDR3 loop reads CASSPGGLYGYTF. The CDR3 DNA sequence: TGCGCCAGCAGTCCAGGGGGGCTCTATGGCTACACCTTC.

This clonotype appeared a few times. The CDR3 here is CATRGGAGIFEQYV. In DNA form, the CDR3 reads TGTGCCACCCGGGGGGGGGCAGGGATTTTCGAGCAGTACGTC. The chain recombines TRBV6-5 with TRBJ2-7, with 8 bases fitting TRBD2. The CDR3 spans 14 residues. Trimming removed 10 bases from V and 6 bases from J; junction bases left unmatched: 14. The V gene's germline CDR1 is MNHEY and CDR2 SVGAGI.

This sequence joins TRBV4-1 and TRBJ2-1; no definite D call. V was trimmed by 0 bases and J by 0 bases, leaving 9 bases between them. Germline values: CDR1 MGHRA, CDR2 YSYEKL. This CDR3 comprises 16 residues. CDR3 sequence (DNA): TGCGCCAGCAGCCAAGAGGTCTCAGCCTCCTACAATGAGCAGTTCTTC. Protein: CASSQEVSASYNEQFF.

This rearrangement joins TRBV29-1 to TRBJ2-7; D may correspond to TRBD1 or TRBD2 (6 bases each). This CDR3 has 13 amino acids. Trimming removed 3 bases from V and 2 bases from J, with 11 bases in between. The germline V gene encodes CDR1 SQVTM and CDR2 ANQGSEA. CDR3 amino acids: CSVERGVPYEQYF. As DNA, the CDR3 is TGCAGCGTTGAGAGGGGGGTCCCCTACGAGCAGTACTTC.

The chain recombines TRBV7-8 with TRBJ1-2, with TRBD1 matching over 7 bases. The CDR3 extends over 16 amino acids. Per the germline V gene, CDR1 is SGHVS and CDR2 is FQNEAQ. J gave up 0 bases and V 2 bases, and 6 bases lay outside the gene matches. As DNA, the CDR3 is TGTGCCAGCAGCTTAACTCGGGGACAGACTAACTATGGCTACACCTTC. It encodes CASSLTRGQTNYGYTF. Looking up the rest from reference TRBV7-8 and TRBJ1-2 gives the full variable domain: GAGVSQSPRYKVAKRGQDVALRCDPISGHVSLFWYQQALGQGPEFLTYFQNEAQLDKSGLPSDRFFAERPEGSVSTLKIQRTQQEDSAVYLCASSLTRGQTNYGYTFGSGTRLTVV.

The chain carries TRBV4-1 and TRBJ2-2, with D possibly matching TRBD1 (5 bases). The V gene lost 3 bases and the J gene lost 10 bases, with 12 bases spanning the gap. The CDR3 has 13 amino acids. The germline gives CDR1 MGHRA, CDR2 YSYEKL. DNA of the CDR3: TGCGCCAGCAGCCATATATCAGGGCAGGAGCTGTTTTTT. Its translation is CASSHISGQELFF.

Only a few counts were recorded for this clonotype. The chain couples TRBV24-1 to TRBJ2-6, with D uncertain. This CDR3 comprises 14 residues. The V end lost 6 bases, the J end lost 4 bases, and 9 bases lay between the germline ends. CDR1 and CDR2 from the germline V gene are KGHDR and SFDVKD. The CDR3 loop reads CATSNRAGANVLTF. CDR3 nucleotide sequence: TGTGCCACCAGTAATAGAGCCGGGGCCAACGTCCTGACTTTC.

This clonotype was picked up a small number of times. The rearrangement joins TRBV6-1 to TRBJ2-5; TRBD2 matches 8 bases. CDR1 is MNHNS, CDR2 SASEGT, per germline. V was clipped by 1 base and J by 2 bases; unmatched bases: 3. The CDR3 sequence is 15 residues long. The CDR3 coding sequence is TGTGCCAGCAGTGAAGTTAGCGGGACACAAGAGACCCAGTACTTC. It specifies CASSEVSGTQETQYF.

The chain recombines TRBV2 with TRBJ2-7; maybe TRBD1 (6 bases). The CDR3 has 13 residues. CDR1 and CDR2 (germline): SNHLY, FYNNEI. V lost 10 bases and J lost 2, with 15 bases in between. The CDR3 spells CATTGTLTYEQYF. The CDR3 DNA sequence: TGTGCCACCACCGGGACACTGACCTACGAGCAGTACTTC.

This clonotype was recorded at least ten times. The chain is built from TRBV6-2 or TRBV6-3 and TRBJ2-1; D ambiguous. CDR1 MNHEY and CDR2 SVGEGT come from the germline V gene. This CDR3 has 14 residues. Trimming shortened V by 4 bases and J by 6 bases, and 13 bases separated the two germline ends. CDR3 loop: CASSSGRLRNEQFF. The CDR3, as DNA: TGTGCCAGCAGTTCCGGCCGTCTTCGCAATGAGCAGTTCTTC.

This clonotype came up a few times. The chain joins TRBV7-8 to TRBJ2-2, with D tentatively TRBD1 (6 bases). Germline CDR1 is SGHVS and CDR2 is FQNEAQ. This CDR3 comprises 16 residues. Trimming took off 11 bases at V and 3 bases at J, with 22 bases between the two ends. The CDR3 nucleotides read TGTGCCGGGACACGGTACAGGGTGGGTCACACCGGGGAGCTGTTTTTT. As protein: CAGTRYRVGHTGELFF.

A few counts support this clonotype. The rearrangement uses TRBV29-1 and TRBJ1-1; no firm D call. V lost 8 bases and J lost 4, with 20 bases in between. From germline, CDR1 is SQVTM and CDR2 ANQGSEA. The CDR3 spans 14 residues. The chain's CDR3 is CSPHPREGATEAFF. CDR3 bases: TGCAGCCCTCACCCCCGGGAGGGAGCCACTGAAGCTTTCTTT.

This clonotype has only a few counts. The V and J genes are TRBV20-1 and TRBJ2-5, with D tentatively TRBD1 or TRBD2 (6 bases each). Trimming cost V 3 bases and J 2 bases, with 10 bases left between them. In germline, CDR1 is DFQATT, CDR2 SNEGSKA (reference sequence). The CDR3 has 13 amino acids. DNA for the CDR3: TGCAGTGCTAGCGGGGGCAGACAAGAGACCCAGTACTTC. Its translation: CSASGGRQETQYF.

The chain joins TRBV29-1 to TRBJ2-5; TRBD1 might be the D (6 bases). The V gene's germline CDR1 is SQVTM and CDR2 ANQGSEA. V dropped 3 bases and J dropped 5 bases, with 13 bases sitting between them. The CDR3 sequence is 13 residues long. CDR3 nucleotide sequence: TGCAGCGTTGATACAGGGACGAAGGAGACCCAGTACTTC. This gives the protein CSVDTGTKETQYF.

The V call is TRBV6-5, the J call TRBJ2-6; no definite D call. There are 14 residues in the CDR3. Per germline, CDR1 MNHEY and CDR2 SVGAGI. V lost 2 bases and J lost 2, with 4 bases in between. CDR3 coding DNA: TGTGCCAGCAGTTACGGGGCTGGGGCCAACGTCCTGACTTTC. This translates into CASSYGAGANVLTF.

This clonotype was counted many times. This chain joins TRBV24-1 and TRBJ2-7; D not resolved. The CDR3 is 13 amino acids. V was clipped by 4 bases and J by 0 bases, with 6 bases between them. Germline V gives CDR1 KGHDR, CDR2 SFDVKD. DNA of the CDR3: TGTGCCACCAGTGAGCACAGCTCCTACGAGCAGTACGTC. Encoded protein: CATSEHSSYEQYV.

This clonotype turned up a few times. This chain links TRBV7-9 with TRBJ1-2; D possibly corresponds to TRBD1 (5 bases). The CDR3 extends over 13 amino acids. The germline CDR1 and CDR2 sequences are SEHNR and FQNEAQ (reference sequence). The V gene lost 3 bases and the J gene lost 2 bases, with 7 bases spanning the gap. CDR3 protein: CASSFPGNYGYTF. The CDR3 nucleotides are TGTGCCAGCAGCTTTCCAGGGAACTATGGCTACACCTTC.

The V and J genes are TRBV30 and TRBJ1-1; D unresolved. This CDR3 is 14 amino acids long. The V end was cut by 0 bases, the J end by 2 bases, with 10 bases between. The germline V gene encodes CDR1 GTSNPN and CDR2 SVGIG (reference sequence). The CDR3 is CAWSVLGINTEAFF. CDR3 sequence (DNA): TGTGCCTGGAGTGTATTGGGGATCAACACTGAAGCTTTCTTT. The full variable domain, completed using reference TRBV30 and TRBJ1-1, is SQTIHQWPATLVQPVGSPLSLECTVEGTSNPNLYWYRQAAGRGLQLLFYSVGIGQISSEVPQNLSASRPQDRQFILSSKKLLLSDSGFYLCAWSVLGINTEAFFGQGTRLTVV.

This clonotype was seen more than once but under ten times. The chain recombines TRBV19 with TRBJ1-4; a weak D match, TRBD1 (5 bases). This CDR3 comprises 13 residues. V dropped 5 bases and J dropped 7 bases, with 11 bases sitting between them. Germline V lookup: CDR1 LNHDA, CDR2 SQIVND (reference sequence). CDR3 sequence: CASSPGESEKLFF. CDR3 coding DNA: TGTGCCAGTAGTCCGGGGGAGAGTGAAAAACTGTTTTTT.

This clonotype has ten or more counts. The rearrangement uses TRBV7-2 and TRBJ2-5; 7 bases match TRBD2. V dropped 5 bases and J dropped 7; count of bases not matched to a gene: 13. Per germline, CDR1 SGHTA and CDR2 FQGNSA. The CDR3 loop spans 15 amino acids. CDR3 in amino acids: CASSPIRGRVGTQYF. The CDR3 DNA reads TGTGCCAGCAGCCCAATCCGAGGGAGGGTAGGGACCCAGTACTTC.

CDR3 sequence reads: CASSPPGTLVNTGELFF. DNA for the CDR3: TGTGCCAGCTCACCACCGGGGACACTCGTTAACACCGGGGAGCTGTTTTTT. The chain has TRBV18 and TRBJ2-2, with D possibly being TRBD1 (6 bases). The V gene lost 0 bases and the J gene lost 2 bases, with 13 bases spanning the gap. CDR1 is KGHSH, CDR2 LQKENI, per germline. CDR3 length: 17 amino acids.